This entry describes one TCR beta chain. A read error may be the cause here, since a much bigger clone is one base away. The method was immunoSEQ multiplex PCR; TCRdb's version includes in-frame clones alone and lacks a portion of them. This sample has about 110,000 clones, with around 85% found just once. The sample comes from a study of cytomegalovirus exposure and HLA in healthy donors. The sequencing input was PBMCs. The TCR sequence derives from a woman aged 18-35 years in good health and CMV-seronegative.

CDR3 region: CASSPDRAYEQYF. CDR3 bases: TGTGCCAGCAGTCCGGACAGGGCCTACGAGCAGTACTTC. This chain links TRBV2 with TRBJ2-7, with 8 positions matching TRBD1. Germline-derived CDR1 and CDR2 are SNHLY and FYNNEI. This CDR3 region has 13 residues. J was trimmed by 2 bases and V by 5 bases; bases with no gene match: 2. Full variable domain (rest looked up from reference TRBV2 and TRBJ2-7): EPEVTQTPSHQVTQMGQEVILRCVPISNHLYFYWYRQILGQKVEFLVSFYNNEISEKSEIFDDQFSVERPDGSNFTLKIRSTKLEDSAMYFCASSPDRAYEQYFGPGTRLTVT.